Detailed here is one TCR beta chain. As yet, its antigen is unknown. Assay used: immunoSEQ multiplex PCR; TCRdb lists only in-frame clones, some missing. This sample carries more than 9,500 clones, 95% of them seen once, and the ten largest clones take approximately 1%. The CDR3 extends over 14 amino acids. Trimming removed 7 bases at V and 0 bases at J, with 11 bases between. Germline CDR1 and CDR2: LNHDA and SQIVND (reference sequence). The data originate from a study of T cells and Merkel cell carcinoma outcomes. Study outcomes and limitations: Merkel cell carcinoma outcomes were reportedly predicted by repertoire and T-cell density.

This receptor was obtained from a human donor with Merkel cell carcinoma. What was sequenced was tumor tissue from Merkel cell carcinoma. The genes are TRBV19 and TRBJ2-3; D unclear. The CDR3 is CASKGQGSTDTQYF. In nucleotides, the CDR3 is TGTGCCAGTAAAGGGCAAGGGAGCACAGATACGCAGTATTTT.